One TCR beta chain is described in this entry. Trimming cost V 6 bases and J 11 bases, with 13 bases left between them. Germline assignment: CDR1 SNHLY and CDR2 FYNNEI. This CDR3 comprises 11 residues. Assay used: immunoSEQ multiplex PCR; TCRdb lists only in-frame clones, some missing. The sample shows under 300,000 clones, under 90% of them seen only once. These data originate in a study of blood T cell repertoires in COVID-19. Sequencing was carried out using peripheral blood. The chain has TRBV2 and TRBJ1-1; the D gene is possibly TRBD1 (6 bases). The TCR sequence derives from a man aged 50 to 59 with acute or convalescent COVID-19. CDR3 nucleotides: TGTGCCAGCAGGTACCAGGGGATGGCTTTCTTT. Translating gives CASRYQGMAFF.